Below, 16 T cell receptor beta chains from the same sample are listed, as sequenced in a study of cytomegalovirus exposure and HLA in healthy donors. The primer mix had 60 Vbeta and 13 Jbeta primers. Clones were sequenced by immunoSEQ multiplex PCR, and TCRdb holds only the in-frame ones, with some missing. The sample lists about 180,000 clones; around 80% were seen once. The source material was PBMCs. The origin of the receptors is a woman aged 50 to 60 in good health and CMV-seropositive.

The gene calls are TRBV11-3 and TRBJ2-7; 9 nucleotides match TRBD1. This CDR3 contains 15 residues. With V trimmed by 4 bases and J by 2 bases, 6 bases remained unmatched. The V gene's germline CDR1 is SGHNT and CDR2 YENEEA. The CDR3 is CASSSNRDRAYEQYF. CDR3 sequence (DNA): TGTGCCAGCAGCTCGAACCGGGACAGGGCCTACGAGCAGTACTTC.

Worth noting for this clone: An end of the junction differs from the germline gene, which may be a read error. In DNA, the CDR3 is TGTGCCAGCAGCGCCCACCGGGACTCAAGGGTCCCAGATATGCAGTATTTT. It is translated as CASSAHRDSRVPDMQYF. This rearrangement joins TRBV9 to TRBJ2-3; weak D call: TRBD2 (6 bases). The CDR3 is 17 amino acids. Germline lookup yields CDR1 SGDLS and CDR2 YYNGEE. Based on the CDR3 plus reference TRBV9 and TRBJ2-3, the full variable domain is DSGVTQTPKHLITATGQRVTLRCSPRSGDLSVYWYQQSLDQGLQFLIQYYNGEERAKGNILERFSAQQFPDLHSELNLSSLELGDSALYFCASSAHRDSRVPDMQYFGPGTRLTVL.

The CDR3 DNA sequence: TGTGCCAGCTCAACTAGCGGGGAGTACAATGAGCAGTTCTTC. Protein product: CASSTSGEYNEQFF. The chain employs TRBV18 and TRBJ2-1; 10 positions match TRBD2. Trimming at V came to 5 bases and at J to 4 bases, leaving 2 bases not matched to a gene. CDR1 KGHSH and CDR2 LQKENI come from the germline V gene. The CDR3 covers 14 residues.

This clone was detected only once. The gene calls are TRBV5-5 and TRBJ1-6; D gene uncertain. The V end lost 9 bases, the J end lost 8 bases, and 12 bases lay between the germline ends. Looked up from germline, CDR1 is SGHKS and CDR2 is YYEKEE (reference sequence). The CDR3 totals 12 residues. CDR3 bases: TGTGCCACCGCGTTCTTTGATTCACCCCTCCACTTT. Translating gives CATAFFDSPLHF.

The rearrangement uses TRBV11-2 and TRBJ2-7, with 7 bases aligning to TRBD1. Germline CDR1 SGHAT, CDR2 FQNNGV. This CDR3 is built from 13 residues. Trimming removed 5 bases from V and 7 bases from J; junction bases left unmatched: 8. The CDR3 DNA is TGTGCCAGCAGCCCCTACAGGGGATTGGAGCAGTACTTC. Translating gives CASSPYRGLEQYF.

The chain recombines TRBV6-5 with TRBJ1-1; weak D call: TRBD1 (5 bases). V was pared by 7 bases and J by 1 base, with 13 bases between. Looked up from germline, CDR1 is MNHEY and CDR2 is SVGAGI. The CDR3 runs 14 residues. CDR3 amino acids: CASTRAAGNTEAFF. CDR3 in DNA: TGTGCCAGCACCAGGGCGGCAGGGAACACTGAAGCTTTCTTT.

Regarding this clone: An end of the junction differs from the germline gene, which may be a read error. The chain recombines TRBV30 with TRBJ1-2; 7 bases agree with TRBD1. This CDR3 has 12 amino acids. Germline V gene data show CDR1 as GTSNPN and CDR2 as SVGIG (reference sequence). CDR3 residues: CAWSDPLGQANF. The CDR3 DNA reads as TGTGCCTGGAGTGACCCCCTCGGACAGGCGAACTTC.

J is TRBJ1-1 and V is TRBV29-1; TRBD1 matches 10 bases. J was trimmed by 2 bases and V by 7 bases; bases with no gene match: 4. Germline V CDR1 and CDR2: SQVTM, ANQGSEA. The CDR3 length is 13 residues. The CDR3 is CSASTGGNTEAFF. Here the CDR3 DNA reads TGCAGCGCCTCGACAGGGGGCAACACTGAAGCTTTCTTT.

In nucleotides, the CDR3 is TGTGCCAGTAGTATCACAAAGCGGGACAGGGACTTCTATGGCTACACCTTC. Its translation is CASSITKRDRDFYGYTF. The J gene is TRBJ1-2, the V gene TRBV19; 9 nucleotides agree with TRBD1. Germline CDR1 reads LNHDA; CDR2 reads SQIVND (reference sequence). This CDR3 contains 17 residues. Germline trimming cut 3 bases from V and 4 bases from J; bases unmatched to any gene: 12.

This clone came up once. This rearrangement joins TRBV9 to TRBJ2-2, with a tentative D call TRBD1 (5 bases). The length of the CDR3 is 15 residues. Trimming shortened V by 0 bases and J by 6 bases, and 12 bases separated the two germline ends. The germline V gene encodes CDR1 SGDLS and CDR2 YYNGEE. Here the CDR3 DNA reads TGTGCCAGCAGCGTAGGCCAGGGTACGTCCGGGGAGCTGTTTTTT. Translated, it gives CASSVGQGTSGELFF. Based on the CDR3 plus reference TRBV9 and TRBJ2-2, the full variable domain is DSGVTQTPKHLITATGQRVTLRCSPRSGDLSVYWYQQSLDQGLQFLIQYYNGEERAKGNILERFSAQQFPDLHSELNLSSLELGDSALYFCASSVGQGTSGELFFGEGSRLTVL.

Only a few counts were recorded for this clone. The rearrangement links TRBV10-2 to TRBJ1-2, with 7 nucleotides matching TRBD1. Per the germline V gene, CDR1 is WSHSY and CDR2 is SAAADI. The CDR3 sequence is 14 residues long. The trim removed 2 bases at V and 3 bases at J, leaving 3 bases unmatched. This CDR3 reads CASSEDREYYGYTF. The CDR3 nucleotides are TGCGCCAGCAGTGAGGACAGGGAATACTATGGCTACACCTTC.

This clone was seen once. J is TRBJ2-1 and V is TRBV27, with 10 nucleotides matching TRBD2. The CDR3 consists of 17 residues. J was trimmed by 8 bases and V by 6 bases; bases with no gene match: 16. CDR1 MNHEY and CDR2 SMNVEV come from the germline V gene (reference sequence). The CDR3 region has the DNA TGTGCCAGCAGCAAGGGGCTAGCGGGAGTTGGGAGGGATGAGCAGTTCTTC. Translating it yields CASSKGLAGVGRDEQFF.

The rearrangement links TRBV29-1 to TRBJ1-1, with 7 nucleotides matching TRBD1. V shed 6 bases, J shed 6 bases, and the junction held 7 bases outside the gene matches. This CDR3 has 12 amino acids. Germline assignment: CDR1 SQVTM and CDR2 ANQGSEA. Written as DNA, the CDR3 is TGCAGCGTCGTTACAGGGGCTTCTGAAGCTTTCTTT. It encodes CSVVTGASEAFF. Looking up the rest from reference TRBV29-1 and TRBJ1-1 gives the full variable domain: SAVISQKPSRDICQRGTSLTIQCQVDSQVTMMFWYRQQPGQSLTLIATANQGSEATYESGFVIDKFPISRPNLTFSTLTVSNMSPEDSSIYLCSVVTGASEAFFGQGTRLTVV.

The chain is built from TRBV7-2 and TRBJ2-2, with TRBD2 as a possible D gene (6 bases). Looked up from germline, CDR1 is SGHTA and CDR2 is FQGNSA. V gave up 2 bases and J gave up 6 bases, with 10 bases separating them. The CDR3 is 14 amino acids. DNA of the CDR3: TGTGCCAGCAGCTTAACCGGGGGTCCCGGGGAGCTGTTTTTT. Residues: CASSLTGGPGELFF.

This clone was detected a few times. This sequence joins TRBV5-5 and TRBJ2-7, with D maybe TRBD2 (6 bases). Germline CDR1 is SGHKS and CDR2 is YYEKEE (reference sequence). The CDR3 has 14 residues. The germline V and J ends were trimmed by 3 bases and 6 bases, with 16 bases remaining between them. CDR3 DNA sequence: TGTGCCAGCAGCTCACGGGACTTTTTCTTCGAGCAGTACTTC. As protein: CASSSRDFFFEQYF.

The chain employs TRBV5-1 and TRBJ2-5, with TRBD2 matching 16 bases. Trimming cost V 4 bases and J 5 bases; bases outside gene matches: 8. The CDR3 is 17 residues long. Germline V lookup: CDR1 SGHRS, CDR2 YFSETQ. CDR3 loop: CASSLGLAGGPQETQYF. The CDR3 bases are TGCGCCAGCAGCCTGGGACTAGCGGGAGGGCCGCAGGAGACCCAGTACTTC. The full variable domain, with the rest looked up from reference TRBV5-1 and TRBJ2-5, is KAGVTQTPRYLIKTRGQQVTLSCSPISGHRSVSWYQQTPGQGLQFLFEYFSETQRNKGNFPGRFSGRQFSNSRSEMNVSTLELGDSALYLCASSLGLAGGPQETQYFGPGTRLLVL.